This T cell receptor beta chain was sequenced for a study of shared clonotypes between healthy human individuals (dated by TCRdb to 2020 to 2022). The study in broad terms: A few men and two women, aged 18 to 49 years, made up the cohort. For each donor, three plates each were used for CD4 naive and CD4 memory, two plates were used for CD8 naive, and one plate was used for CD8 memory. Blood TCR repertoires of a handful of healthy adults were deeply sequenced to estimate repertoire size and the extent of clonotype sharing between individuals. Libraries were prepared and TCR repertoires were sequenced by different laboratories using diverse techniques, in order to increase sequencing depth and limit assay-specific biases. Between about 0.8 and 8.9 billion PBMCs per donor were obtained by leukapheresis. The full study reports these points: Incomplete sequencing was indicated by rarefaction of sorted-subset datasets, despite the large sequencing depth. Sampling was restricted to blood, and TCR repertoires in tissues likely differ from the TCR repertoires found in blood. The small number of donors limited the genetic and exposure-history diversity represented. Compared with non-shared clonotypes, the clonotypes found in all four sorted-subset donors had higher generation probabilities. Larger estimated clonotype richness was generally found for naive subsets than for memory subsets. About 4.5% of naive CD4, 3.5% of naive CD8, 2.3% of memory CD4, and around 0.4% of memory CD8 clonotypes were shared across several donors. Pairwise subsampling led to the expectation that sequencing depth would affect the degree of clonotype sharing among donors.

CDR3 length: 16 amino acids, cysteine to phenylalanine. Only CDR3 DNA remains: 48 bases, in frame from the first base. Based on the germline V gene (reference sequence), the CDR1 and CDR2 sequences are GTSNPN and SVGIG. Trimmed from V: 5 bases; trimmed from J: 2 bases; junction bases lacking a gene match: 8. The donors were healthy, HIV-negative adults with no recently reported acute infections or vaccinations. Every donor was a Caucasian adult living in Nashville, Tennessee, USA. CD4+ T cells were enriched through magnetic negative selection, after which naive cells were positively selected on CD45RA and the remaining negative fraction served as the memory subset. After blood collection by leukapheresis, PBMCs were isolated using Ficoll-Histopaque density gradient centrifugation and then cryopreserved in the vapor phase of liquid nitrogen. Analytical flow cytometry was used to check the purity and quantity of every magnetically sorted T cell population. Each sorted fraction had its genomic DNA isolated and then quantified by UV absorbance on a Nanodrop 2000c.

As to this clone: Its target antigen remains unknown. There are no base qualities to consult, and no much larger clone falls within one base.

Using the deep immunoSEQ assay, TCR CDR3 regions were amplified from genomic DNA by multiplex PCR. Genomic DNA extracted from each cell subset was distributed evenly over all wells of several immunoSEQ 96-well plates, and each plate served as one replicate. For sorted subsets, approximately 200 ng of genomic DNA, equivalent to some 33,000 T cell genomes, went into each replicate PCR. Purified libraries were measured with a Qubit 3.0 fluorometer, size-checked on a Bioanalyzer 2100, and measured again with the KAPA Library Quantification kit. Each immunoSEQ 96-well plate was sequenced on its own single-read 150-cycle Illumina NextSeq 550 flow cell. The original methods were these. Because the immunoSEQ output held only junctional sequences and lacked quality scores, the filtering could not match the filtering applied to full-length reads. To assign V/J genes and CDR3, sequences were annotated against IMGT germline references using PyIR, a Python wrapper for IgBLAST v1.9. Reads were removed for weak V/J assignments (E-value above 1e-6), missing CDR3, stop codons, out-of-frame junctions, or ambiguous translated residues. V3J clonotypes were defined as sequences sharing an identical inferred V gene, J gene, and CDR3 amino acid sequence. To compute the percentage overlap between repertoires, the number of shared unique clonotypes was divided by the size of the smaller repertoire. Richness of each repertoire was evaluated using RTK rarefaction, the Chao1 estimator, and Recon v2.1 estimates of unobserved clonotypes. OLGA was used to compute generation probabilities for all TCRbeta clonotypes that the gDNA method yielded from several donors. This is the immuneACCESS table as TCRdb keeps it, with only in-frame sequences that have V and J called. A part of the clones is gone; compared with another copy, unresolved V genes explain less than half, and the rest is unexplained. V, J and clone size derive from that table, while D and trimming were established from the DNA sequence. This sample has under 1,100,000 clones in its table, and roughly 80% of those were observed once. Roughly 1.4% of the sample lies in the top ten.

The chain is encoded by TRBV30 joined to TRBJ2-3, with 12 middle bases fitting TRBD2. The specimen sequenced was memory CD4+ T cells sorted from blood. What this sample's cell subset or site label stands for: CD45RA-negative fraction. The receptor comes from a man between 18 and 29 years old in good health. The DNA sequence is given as TGTGCCTGGCGTCCTAGCGGGGGGGGTAACACAGATACGCAGTATTTT. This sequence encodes CAWRPSGGGNTDTQYF.